This T cell receptor beta chain emerged from a study of T-cell reconstitution after alpha-beta-depleted transplantation in children. Germline loops: CDR1 PRHDT, CDR2 FYEKMQ (reference sequence). V shed 6 bases and J shed 0 bases, with 14 bases lying between them. The CDR3 is made up of 15 amino acids. This sample's TCRbeta library carried unique molecular identifier barcodes. TCRdb redid the calling of the PCR reads with MiXCR, one entry per CDR3 protein. The repertoire holds just under 550,000 distinct CDR3 sequences, with 15% to 20% as singletons. The receptor's source is a human donor who donated a stem cell graft to a child with acute lymphoblastic leukemia. The chain carries TRBV13 and TRBJ1-1, with D perhaps TRBD1 (5 bases). Here the sequenced sample was PBMCs from the stem cell graft donor, taken from the stem cell graft. The CDR3 sequence: CASSLGEGMNTEAFF. The CDR3, as DNA: TGTGCCAGCAGTTTGGGGGAAGGGATGAACACTGAAGCTTTCTTT.